This T cell receptor beta chain was captured in a study of blood T cell repertoires in COVID-19. This clone was observed a few times. The J segment lost 6 bases and the V segment lost 6 bases, leaving 5 bases of the junction unmatched. CDR1 LNHDA and CDR2 SQIVND come from the germline V gene (reference sequence). The CDR3 has 14 amino acids. Assay: immunoSEQ multiplex PCR; the TCRdb copy retains only in-frame clones and omits some. The sample consists of about 150,000 clones, 87% of them appearing once. The chain couples TRBV19 to TRBJ2-3; 11 bases align to TRBD2. This TCR was sampled from a man aged 50 to 59 who had recovered from COVID-19. The material sequenced was peripheral blood. CDR3 protein: CASRGSGGADTQYF. CDR3 coding DNA: TGTGCCAGTAGGGGTAGCGGGGGGGCTGATACGCAGTATTTT.